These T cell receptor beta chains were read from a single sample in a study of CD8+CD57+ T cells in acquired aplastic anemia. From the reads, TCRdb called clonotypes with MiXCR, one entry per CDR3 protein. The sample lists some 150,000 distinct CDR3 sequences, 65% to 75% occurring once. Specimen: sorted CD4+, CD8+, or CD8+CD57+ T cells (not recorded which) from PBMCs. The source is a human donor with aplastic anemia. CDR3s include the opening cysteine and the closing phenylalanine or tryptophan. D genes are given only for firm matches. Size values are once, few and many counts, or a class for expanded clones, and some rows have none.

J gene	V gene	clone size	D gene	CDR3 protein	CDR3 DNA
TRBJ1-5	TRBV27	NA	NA	CASTPRAEGHQPQHF	TGTGCCAGCACCCCAAGGGCCGAGGGGCATCAGCCCCAGCATTTT
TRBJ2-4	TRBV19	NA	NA	CASSMSERPIQYF	TGTGCCAGTAGTATGTCAGAACGCCCCATTCAGTACTTC
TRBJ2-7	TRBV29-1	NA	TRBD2	CSVQRGSYEQYF	TGCAGCGTTCAGCGGGGGTCCTACGAGCAGTACTTC
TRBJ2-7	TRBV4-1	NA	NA	CASSQGTSSYEQYF	TGCGCCAGCAGCCAAGGGACATCCTCCTACGAGCAGTACTTC
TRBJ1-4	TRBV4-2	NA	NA	CASRGSQKLFF	TGTGCCAGCAGGGGAAGCCAAAAACTGTTTTTT
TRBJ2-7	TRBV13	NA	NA	CASSSLASEQYF	TGTGCCAGCAGCTCACTAGCATCCGAGCAGTACTTC
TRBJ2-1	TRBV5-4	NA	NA	CASRVGSGANEQFF	TGTGCCAGCAGGGTTGGCTCGGGGGCCAATGAGCAGTTCTTC
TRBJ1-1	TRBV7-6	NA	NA	CASSLQGTGVTEAFF	TGTGCCAGCAGCTTACAGGGTACGGGGGTCACTGAAGCTTTCTTT
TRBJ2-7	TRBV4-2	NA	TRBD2	CASSQERGGAVNEQYF	TGTGCCAGCAGCCAAGAGCGCGGGGGGGCGGTCAATGAGCAGTACTTC
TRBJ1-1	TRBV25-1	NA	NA	CASIYLCSVGAEAFF	NA
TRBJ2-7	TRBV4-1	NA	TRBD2	CASSQLAGEQYF	TGCGCCAGCAGCCAACTAGCGGGGGAGCAGTACTTC
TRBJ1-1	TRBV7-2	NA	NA	CASSFMRDTEAFF	TGTGCCAGCAGCTTTATGAGGGACACTGAAGCTTTCTTT
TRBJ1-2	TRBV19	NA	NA	CASSIRGRNYGYTF	TGTGCCAGTAGTATCCGAGGTAGAAACTATGGCTACACCTTC
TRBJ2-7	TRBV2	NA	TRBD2	CASPSSPSGDYEQYF	TGTGCCAGCCCCTCATCGCCTAGCGGGGACTACGAGCAGTACTTC
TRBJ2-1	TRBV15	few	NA	CATSRDGYAVSYNEQFF	TGTGCCACCAGCAGAGATGGTTATGCGGTCTCCTACAATGAGCAGTTCTTC
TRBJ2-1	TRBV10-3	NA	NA	CAVRDWDEQFF	TGTGCCGTTAGGGATTGGGATGAGCAGTTCTTC
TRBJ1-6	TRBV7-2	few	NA	CASSLDRTSTLHF	TGTGCCAGCAGCTTAGACCGGACGTCAACCCTCCACTTT
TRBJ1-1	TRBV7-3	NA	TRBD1	CASSPTGANTEAFF	TGTGCCAGCAGCCCGACAGGGGCGAACACTGAAGCTTTCTTT
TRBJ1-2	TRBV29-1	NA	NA	CSVAGGPYGYTF	TGCAGCGTTGCTGGGGGTCCCTATGGCTACACCTTC
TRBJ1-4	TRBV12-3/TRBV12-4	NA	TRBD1	CASSSTDRGEKLFF	TGTGCCAGCAGTTCCACGGACAGGGGAGAAAAACTGTTTTTT
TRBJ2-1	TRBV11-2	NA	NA	CASSPLPRGSYNEQFF	TGTGCCAGCAGCCCATTACCCCGAGGCTCCTACAATGAGCAGTTCTTC
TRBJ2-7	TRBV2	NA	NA	CASTRDGTTYEQYF	TGTGCCAGCACGAGGGACGGGACAACCTACGAGCAGTACTTC
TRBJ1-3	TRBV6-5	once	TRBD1	CASMTGSLNTIYF	TGTGCCAGCATGACAGGGAGTTTGAACACCATATATTTT
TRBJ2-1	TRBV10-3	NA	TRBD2	CAISPTGYHSGGGNEQFF	TGTGCCATCAGTCCGACAGGCTATCATAGCGGGGGTGGCAATGAGCAGTTCTTC
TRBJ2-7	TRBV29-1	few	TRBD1	CSGTTGGYEQYF	TGCAGCGGTACCACAGGGGGCTACGAGCAGTACTTC
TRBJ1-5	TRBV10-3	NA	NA	CAISGWASYNEQHF	TGTGCCATCAGTGGCTGGGCTAGTTACAATGAGCAGCATTTT
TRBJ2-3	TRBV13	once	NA	CASSFRSPDTQYF	TGTGCCAGCAGCTTCCGTTCCCCAGATACGCAGTATTTT
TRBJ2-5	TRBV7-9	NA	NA	CASSLGYATQGTQYF	TGTGCCAGCAGCTTAGGTTATGCAACCCAAGGGACCCAGTACTTC
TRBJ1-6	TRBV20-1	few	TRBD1	CSARTGRDGTDSPLHF	TGCAGTGCTCGGACAGGGAGGGACGGGACAGATTCACCCCTCCACTTT
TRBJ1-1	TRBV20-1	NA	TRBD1	CSARRQGMNTEAFF	TGCAGTGCTAGAAGACAGGGGATGAACACTGAAGCTTTCTTT
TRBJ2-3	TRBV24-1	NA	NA	CATSDLSSGRTDTQYF	TGTGCCACCAGTGATTTGTCCAGCGGCCGCACAGATACGCAGTATTTT
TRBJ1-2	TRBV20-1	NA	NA	CSAPPFTF	TGCAGTGCACCCCCGTTCACCTTC
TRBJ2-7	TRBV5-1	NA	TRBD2	CASRPGLAGEQYF	TGCGCCAGCCGCCCGGGACTAGCGGGAGAGCAGTACTTC
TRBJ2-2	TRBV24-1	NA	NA	CATSDLYWRQPPTTGELFF	TGTGCCACCAGTGATTTATACTGGAGGCAGCCCCCGACCACCGGGGAGCTGTTTTTT
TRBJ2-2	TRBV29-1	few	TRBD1	CSVVTGGFAGELFF	TGCAGCGTTGTCACAGGGGGGTTTGCCGGGGAGCTGTTTTTT
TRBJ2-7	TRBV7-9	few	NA	CASSSPTVDEQCF	TGTGCCAGCAGCTCCCCGACAGTGGACGAGCAGTGCTTC
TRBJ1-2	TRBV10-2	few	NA	CASSDGLGYTF	TGCGCCAGCAGTGATGGACTGGGCTACACCTTC
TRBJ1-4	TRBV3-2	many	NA	CASSQEVGQSNEKLFF	TGTGCCAGCAGCCAAGAGGTAGGGCAGAGTAATGAAAAACTGTTTTTT
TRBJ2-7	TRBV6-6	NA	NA	CASRDRESSYEQYF	TGTGCCAGCAGGGATCGGGAAAGCTCCTACGAGCAGTACTTC
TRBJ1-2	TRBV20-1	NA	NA	CSARPGELYGYTF	TGCAGTGCTAGACCGGGGGAACTCTATGGCTACACCTTC
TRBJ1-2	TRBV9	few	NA	CASSLDVDYGYTF	TGTGCCAGCAGCCTTGACGTAGACTATGGCTACACCTTC
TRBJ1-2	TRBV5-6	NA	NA	CASSLVGSSDYGYTF	TGTGCCAGCAGCTTAGTGGGCAGTTCCGACTATGGCTACACCTTC
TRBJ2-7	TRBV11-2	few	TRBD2	CASSLGHGRGSYEQYF	TGTGCCAGCAGCTTAGGTCACGGGAGGGGGTCCTACGAGCAGTACTTC
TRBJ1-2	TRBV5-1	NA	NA	CASSLDVGGGGYTF	TGCGCCAGCAGCTTGGACGTCGGGGGGGGAGGCTACACCTTC
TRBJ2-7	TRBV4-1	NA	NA	CASSHGLAGLSYEQYF	TGCGCCAGCAGCCACGGTCTGGCGGGCTTATCCTACGAGCAGTACTTC
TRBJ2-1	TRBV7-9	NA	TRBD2	CASSLKPTSGGYNEQFF	TGTGCCAGCAGCTTAAAACCAACTAGCGGGGGGTACAATGAGCAGTTCTTC
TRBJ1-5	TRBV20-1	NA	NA	CSALTDLGPQHF	TGCAGTGCCCTGACCGACCTGGGGCCCCAGCATTTT
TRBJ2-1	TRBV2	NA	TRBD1	CASSDGQAYNEQFF	TGTGCCAGCAGTGATGGACAGGCCTACAATGAGCAGTTCTTC
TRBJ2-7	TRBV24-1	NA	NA	CATSDWGHPYEQYF	TGTGCCACCAGTGATTGGGGGCACCCCTACGAGCAGTACTTC
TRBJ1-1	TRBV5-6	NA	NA	CASSLGQTYTEAFF	TGTGCCAGCAGCTTGGGACAGACATACACTGAAGCTTTCTTT
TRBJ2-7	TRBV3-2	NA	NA	CASSLRGAGGYEQYF	TGTGCCAGCAGCCTTCGAGGAGCAGGGGGCTACGAGCAGTACTTC
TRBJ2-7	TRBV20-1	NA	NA	CSASSGAYEQYF	TGCAGTGCTAGTTCGGGGGCCTACGAGCAGTACTTC